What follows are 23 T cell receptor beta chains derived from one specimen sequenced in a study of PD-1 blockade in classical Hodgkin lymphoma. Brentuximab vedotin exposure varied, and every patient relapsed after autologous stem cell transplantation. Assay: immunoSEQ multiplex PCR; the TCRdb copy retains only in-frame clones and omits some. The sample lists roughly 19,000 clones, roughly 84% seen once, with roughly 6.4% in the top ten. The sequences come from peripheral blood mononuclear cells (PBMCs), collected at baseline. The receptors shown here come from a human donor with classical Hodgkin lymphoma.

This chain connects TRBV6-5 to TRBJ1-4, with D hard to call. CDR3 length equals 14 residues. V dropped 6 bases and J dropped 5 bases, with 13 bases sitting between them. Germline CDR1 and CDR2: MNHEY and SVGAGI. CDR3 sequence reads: CASSRTENNEKLFF. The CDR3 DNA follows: TGTGCCAGCAGCCGGACGGAAAACAATGAAAAACTGTTTTTT.

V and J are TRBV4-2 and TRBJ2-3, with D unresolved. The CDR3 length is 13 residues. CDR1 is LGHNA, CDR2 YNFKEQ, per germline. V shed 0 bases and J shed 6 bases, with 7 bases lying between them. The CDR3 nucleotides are TGTGCCAGCAGCCAAGAAAATAAGGATACGCAGTATTTT. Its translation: CASSQENKDTQYF.

CDR3 nucleotide sequence: TGTGCCAGTAAACGGTCGCTCAGGGTCAATGAAAAACTGTTTTTT. The encoded protein is CASKRSLRVNEKLFF. J is TRBJ1-4 and V is TRBV19; the D gene is possibly TRBD1 (5 bases). The CDR3 totals 15 residues. Trimming removed 7 bases at V and 5 bases at J, with 17 bases between. CDR1 and CDR2 (germline): LNHDA, SQIVND (reference sequence).

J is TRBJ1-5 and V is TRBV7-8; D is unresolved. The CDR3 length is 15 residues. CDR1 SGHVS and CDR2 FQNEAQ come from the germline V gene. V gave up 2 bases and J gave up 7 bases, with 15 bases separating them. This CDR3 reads CASSLKWAGWQPQHF. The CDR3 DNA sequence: TGTGCCAGCAGCTTAAAGTGGGCTGGGTGGCAGCCCCAGCATTTT.

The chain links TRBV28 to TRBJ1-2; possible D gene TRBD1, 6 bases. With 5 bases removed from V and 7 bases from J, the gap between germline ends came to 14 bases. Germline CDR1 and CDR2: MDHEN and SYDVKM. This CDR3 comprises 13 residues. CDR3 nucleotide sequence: TGTGCCAGCAGTCGACAGGCCGCTGGTGGCTACACCTTC. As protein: CASSRQAAGGYTF.

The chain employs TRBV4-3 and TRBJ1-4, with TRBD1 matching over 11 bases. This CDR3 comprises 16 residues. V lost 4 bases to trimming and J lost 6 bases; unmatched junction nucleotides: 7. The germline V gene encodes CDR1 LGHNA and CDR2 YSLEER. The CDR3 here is CASSLFEGQGDEKLFF. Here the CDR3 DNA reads TGCGCCAGCAGCCTTTTCGAGGGACAGGGGGATGAAAAACTGTTTTTT.

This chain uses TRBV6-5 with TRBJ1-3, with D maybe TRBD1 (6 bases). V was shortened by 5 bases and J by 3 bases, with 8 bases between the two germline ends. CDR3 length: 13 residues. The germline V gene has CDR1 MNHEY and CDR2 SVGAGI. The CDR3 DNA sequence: TGTGCCAGCAGTCCAGGGGATGGAAACACCATATATTTT. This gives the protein CASSPGDGNTIYF.

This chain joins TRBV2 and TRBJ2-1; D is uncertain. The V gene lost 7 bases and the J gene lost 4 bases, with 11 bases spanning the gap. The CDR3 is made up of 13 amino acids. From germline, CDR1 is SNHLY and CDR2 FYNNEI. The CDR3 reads CASMTYQYNEQFF. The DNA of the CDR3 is TGTGCCAGCATGACGTATCAGTACAATGAGCAGTTCTTC.

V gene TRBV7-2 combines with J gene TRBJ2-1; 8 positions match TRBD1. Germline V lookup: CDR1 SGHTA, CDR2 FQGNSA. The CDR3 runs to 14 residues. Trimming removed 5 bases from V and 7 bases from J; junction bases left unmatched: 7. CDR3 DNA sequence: TGTGCCAGCAGCGCGGGACAGGACTCTAATGAGCAGTTCTTC. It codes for CASSAGQDSNEQFF.

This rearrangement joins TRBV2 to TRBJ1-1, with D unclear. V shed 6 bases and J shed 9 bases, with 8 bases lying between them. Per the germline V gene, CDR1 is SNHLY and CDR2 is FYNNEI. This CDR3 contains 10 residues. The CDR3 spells CASRWQKAFF. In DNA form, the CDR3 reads TGTGCCAGCAGGTGGCAGAAAGCTTTCTTT.

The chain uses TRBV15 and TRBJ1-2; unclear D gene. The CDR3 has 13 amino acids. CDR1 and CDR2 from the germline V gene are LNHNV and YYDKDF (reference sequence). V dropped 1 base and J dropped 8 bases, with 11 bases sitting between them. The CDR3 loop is CATSRGEGPGYTF. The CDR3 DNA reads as TGTGCCACCAGCAGAGGCGAAGGGCCCGGCTACACCTTC.

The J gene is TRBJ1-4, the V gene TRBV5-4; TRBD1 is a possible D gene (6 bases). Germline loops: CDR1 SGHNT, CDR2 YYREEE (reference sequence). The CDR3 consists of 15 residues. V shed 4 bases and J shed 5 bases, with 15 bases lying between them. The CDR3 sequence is CASSRDDRPNEKLFF. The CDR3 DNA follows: TGTGCCAGCAGCCGGGACGACAGGCCGAATGAAAAACTGTTTTTT. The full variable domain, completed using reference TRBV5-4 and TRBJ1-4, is ETGVTQSPTHLIKTRGQQVTLRCSSQSGHNTVSWYQQALGQGPQFIFQYYREEENGRGNFPPRFSGLQFPNYSSELNVNALELDDSALYLCASSRDDRPNEKLFFGSGTQLSVL.

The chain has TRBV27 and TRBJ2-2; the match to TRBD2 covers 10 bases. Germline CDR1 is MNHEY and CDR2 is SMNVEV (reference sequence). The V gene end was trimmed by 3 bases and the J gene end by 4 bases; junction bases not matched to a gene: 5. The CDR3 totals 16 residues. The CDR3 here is CASSFLAGAATGELFF. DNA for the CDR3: TGTGCCAGCAGTTTTCTAGCGGGGGCTGCCACCGGGGAGCTGTTTTTT.

Written as DNA, the CDR3 is TGTGCCAGCAGCCCCACAGGGTATGGCTATGGCTACACCTTC. It codes for CASSPTGYGYGYTF. The chain links TRBV5-4 to TRBJ1-2; possible D gene TRBD1, 6 bases. Between the trimmed V and J ends, which lost 4 bases and 4 bases, there was a span of 14 bases. The CDR3 has 14 residues. Germline-derived CDR1 and CDR2 are SGHNT and YYREEE (reference sequence).

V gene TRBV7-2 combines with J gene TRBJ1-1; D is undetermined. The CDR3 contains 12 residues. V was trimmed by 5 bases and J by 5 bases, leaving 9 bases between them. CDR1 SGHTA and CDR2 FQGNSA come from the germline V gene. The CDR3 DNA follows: TGTGCCAGCAGCGTCAGGAGGACTGAAGCTTTCTTT. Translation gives CASSVRRTEAFF.

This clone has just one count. The CDR3 protein is CASASLSSQSRANVLTF. For the CDR3, the DNA is TGCGCCAGCGCGTCCTTATCGTCACAAAGTCGGGCCAACGTCCTGACTTTC. V usage is TRBV5-1 and J usage is TRBJ2-6; D gene ambiguous. Germline V gene data show CDR1 as SGHRS and CDR2 as YFSETQ. V was pared by 7 bases and J by 5 bases, with 22 bases between. CDR3 length: 17 residues.

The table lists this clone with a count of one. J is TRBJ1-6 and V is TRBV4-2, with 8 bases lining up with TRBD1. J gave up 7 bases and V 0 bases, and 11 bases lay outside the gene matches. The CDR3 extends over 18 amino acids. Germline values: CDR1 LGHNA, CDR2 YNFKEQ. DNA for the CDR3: TGTGCCAGCAGCCAAGATAAGCAGGGGGCGCATGGAAATTCACCCCTCCACTTT. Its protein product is CASSQDKQGAHGNSPLHF.

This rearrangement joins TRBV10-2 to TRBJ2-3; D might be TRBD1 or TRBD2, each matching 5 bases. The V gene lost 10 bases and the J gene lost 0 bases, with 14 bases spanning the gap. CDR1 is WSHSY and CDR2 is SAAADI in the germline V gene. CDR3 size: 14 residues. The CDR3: CATYGASSTDTQYF. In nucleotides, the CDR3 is TGCGCCACCTACGGGGCGTCTAGCACAGATACGCAGTATTTT.

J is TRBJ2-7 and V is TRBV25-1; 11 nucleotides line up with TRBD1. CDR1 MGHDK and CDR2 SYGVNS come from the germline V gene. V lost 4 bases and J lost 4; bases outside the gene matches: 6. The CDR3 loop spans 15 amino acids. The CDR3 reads CASSGWTGGMYEQYF. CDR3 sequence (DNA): TGTGCCAGCAGTGGCTGGACAGGGGGCATGTACGAGCAGTACTTC.

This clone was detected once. The CDR3 DNA is TGTGCCAGCAGCTTACCTTATGGGACTGAGCAGTTCTTC. Protein sequence: CASSLPYGTEQFF. This rearrangement joins TRBV7-9 to TRBJ2-1; perhaps D is TRBD1 or TRBD2 (5 bases each). This CDR3 region has 13 residues. Trimming shortened V by 2 bases and J by 9 bases, and 11 bases separated the two germline ends. Germline loops: CDR1 SEHNR, CDR2 FQNEAQ (reference sequence). Supplemented by reference TRBV7-9 and TRBJ2-1, the full variable domain reads DTGVSQNPRHKITKRGQNVTFRCDPISEHNRLYWYRQTLGQGPEFLTYFQNEAQLEKSRLLSDRFSAERPKGSFSTLEIQRTEQGDSAMYLCASSLPYGTEQFFGPGTRLTVL.

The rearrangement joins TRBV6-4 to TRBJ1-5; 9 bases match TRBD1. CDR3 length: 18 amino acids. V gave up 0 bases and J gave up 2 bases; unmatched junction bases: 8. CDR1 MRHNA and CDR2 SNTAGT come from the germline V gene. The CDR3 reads CASSDSNRGRDGNQPQHF. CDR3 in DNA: TGTGCCAGCAGTGACTCGAACAGGGGGCGCGATGGCAATCAGCCCCAGCATTTT.

DNA of the CDR3: TGTGCCAGCTTGACCAGGGGGCCCGGCAATCAGCCCCAGCATTTT. Translation gives CASLTRGPGNQPQHF. The chain joins TRBV25-1 to TRBJ1-5; TRBD1 aligns across 8 bases. The CDR3 totals 15 residues. Losses at the gene ends were 8 bases for V and 2 bases for J; bases not matched to a gene: 8. CDR1 is MGHDK and CDR2 is SYGVNS in the germline V gene.

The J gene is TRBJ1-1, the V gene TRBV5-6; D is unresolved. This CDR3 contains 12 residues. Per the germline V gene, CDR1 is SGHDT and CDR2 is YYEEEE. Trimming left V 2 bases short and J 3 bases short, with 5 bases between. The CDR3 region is CASSFGYTEAFF. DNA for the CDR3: TGTGCCAGCAGCTTTGGGTACACTGAAGCTTTCTTT.